Shown below are 17 T cell receptor beta chains from a single sample sequenced in a study of CD8+ T cells in alopecia areata. RNA extraction and reverse transcription yielded cDNA as sequencing template. Assay used: immunoSEQ multiplex PCR; TCRdb lists only in-frame clones, some missing. The data show fewer than 250,000 clones, around 62% seen once. The sequencing used CD4+ T cells sorted from blood, collected at week 0. Receptors originate from a human donor with alopecia areata.

This clone was counted only a few times. The CDR3 coding sequence is TGTGCCAGCAGCTCCAGATACGGACAGCTAGCCAAAAACATTCAGTACTTC. Its protein is CASSSRYGQLAKNIQYF. The chain has TRBV7-9 and TRBJ2-4, with D possibly matching TRBD1 (6 bases). Trimming pared 4 bases from V and 0 bases from J, leaving 16 bases between. This CDR3 spans 17 amino acids. Germline CDR1 SEHNR, CDR2 FQNEAQ (reference sequence).

The CDR3 region is CASSIERHQPQHF. For the CDR3, the DNA is TGTGCCAGTAGTATAGAGCGCCATCAGCCCCAGCATTTT. V gene TRBV19 combines with J gene TRBJ1-5; D is unresolved. Germline CDR1 reads LNHDA; CDR2 reads SQIVND (reference sequence). V lost 0 bases, J lost 5 bases, and 5 bases lay in between. The CDR3 has 13 amino acids.

This sequence joins TRBV7-9 and TRBJ1-5; 12 nucleotides agree with TRBD1. Germline lookup yields CDR1 SEHNR and CDR2 FQNEAQ (reference sequence). The CDR3 length is 18 residues. V lost 5 bases to trimming and J lost 2 bases; unmatched junction nucleotides: 10. CDR3 nucleotides: TGTGCCAGCAGCCCCGGGACAGGGGGCCAGGTTGGCAATCAGCCCCAGCATTTT. As protein: CASSPGTGGQVGNQPQHF.

The sample holds a few counts of this clone. This chain uses TRBV30 with TRBJ1-4; D uncertain. Germline V gene lookup returns CDR1 GTSNPN and CDR2 SVGIG (reference sequence). The V end lost 2 bases, the J end lost 14 bases, and 15 bases lay between the germline ends. The CDR3 length is 12 residues. CDR3 protein: CAWSSLGPSLFF. In DNA form, the CDR3 reads TGTGCCTGGAGTAGTTTGGGTCCTAGCCTGTTTTTT.

Many counts were recorded for this clone. CDR3 sequence (DNA): TGTGCCAGCAGCTTAGGACAGGGAGACTACAATGAGCAGTTCTTC. This encodes CASSLGQGDYNEQFF. The chain uses TRBV11-1 and TRBJ2-1, with TRBD1 matching over 7 bases. This CDR3 contains 15 residues. With 1 base clipped from V and 3 bases from J, the junction kept 3 bases outside the gene matches. CDR1 and CDR2 (germline): SGHAT, FQDESV (reference sequence).

V usage is TRBV7-9 and J usage is TRBJ1-1, with D unresolved. The CDR3 has 13 amino acids. CDR1 and CDR2 from the germline V gene are SEHNR and FQNEAQ (reference sequence). The V end was cut by 5 bases, the J end by 5 bases, with 12 bases between. The CDR3 loop reads CASSLSRGTEAFF. The CDR3 DNA reads as TGTGCCAGCAGCCTAAGTCGAGGGACTGAAGCTTTCTTT.

This clone has a handful of counts. The genes are TRBV5-1 and TRBJ2-7; D perhaps matches TRBD2 (6 bases). The CDR3 covers 14 residues. Trimming shortened V by 3 bases and J by 2 bases, and 12 bases separated the two germline ends. From germline, CDR1 is SGHRS and CDR2 YFSETQ. CDR3 residues: CASSWASDTYEQYF. The CDR3 DNA is TGCGCCAGCAGCTGGGCTAGCGATACCTACGAGCAGTACTTC.

With regard to this clone: Relative to the germline gene, one junction end is altered; a read error may explain this. The chain has TRBV29-1 and TRBJ1-2; 7 nucleotides align to TRBD1. This CDR3 has 12 amino acids. CDR1 is SQVTM and CDR2 is ANQGSEA in the germline V gene. As DNA, the CDR3 is TGTGCGGCTGGACAGGTGAACTATGGCTACACCTTC. Its translation is CAAGQVNYGYTF.

This chain connects TRBV11-2 to TRBJ2-3, with a possible D match to TRBD2 (5 bases). The germline V gene encodes CDR1 SGHAT and CDR2 FQNNGV. CDR3 length: 15 residues. V gave up 4 bases and J gave up 2 bases, with 13 bases separating them. The CDR3 sequence is CASSSDWRPTDTQYF. The CDR3 coding sequence is TGTGCCAGCAGCTCGGACTGGCGTCCCACAGATACGCAGTATTTT.

A word on this clone: At the DNA level, this CDR3 is encoded by other sequences in the same sample as well. The chain is built from TRBV5-1 and TRBJ2-1; D might be TRBD2 (5 bases). CDR3 length: 12 residues. V lost 4 bases to trimming and J lost 8 bases, with 10 bases between them. The germline V gene encodes CDR1 SGHRS and CDR2 YFSETQ. The DNA for the CDR3 is TGCGCCAGCAGCCCCCGGGGTGATGAGCAGTTCTTC. This codes for CASSPRGDEQFF.

The genes are TRBV5-6 and TRBJ2-1, with 8 bases fitting TRBD1. V dropped 1 base and J dropped 0; count of bases not matched to a gene: 9. CDR3 length: 18 residues. Germline-derived CDR1 and CDR2 are SGHDT and YYEEEE. The CDR3 here is CASSLSSFGTGSYNEQFF. Written as DNA, the CDR3 is TGTGCCAGCAGCTTGTCTTCGTTTGGGACAGGCTCCTACAATGAGCAGTTCTTC.

The chain links TRBV25-1 to TRBJ2-5; 13 nucleotides line up with TRBD2. CDR3 length equals 17 residues. CDR1 MGHDK and CDR2 SYGVNS come from the germline V gene. The V gene end was trimmed by 6 bases and the J gene end by 4 bases; junction bases not matched to a gene: 11. CDR3 DNA: TGTGCCAGCAGCCCCAGGACTAGCGGGAGCAGAGGAGAGACCCAGTACTTC. It encodes CASSPRTSGSRGETQYF. Using reference TRBV25-1 and TRBJ2-5 for the parts outside the CDR3, the full variable domain is EADIYQTPRYLVIGTGKKITLECSQTMGHDKMYWYQQDPGMELHLIHYSYGVNSTEKGDLSSESTVSRIRTEHFPLTLESARPSHTSQYLCASSPRTSGSRGETQYFGPGTRLLVL.

This clone was seen a handful of times. This sequence joins TRBV19 and TRBJ2-1, with unresolved D. Germline CDR1 is LNHDA and CDR2 is SQIVND (reference sequence). CDR3 length: 12 residues. Trimming removed 3 bases at V and 1 base at J, with 1 base between. CDR3 sequence (DNA): TGTGCCAGTAGTATGTCCTACAATGAGCAGTTCTTC. Protein product: CASSMSYNEQFF.

The chain couples TRBV7-9 to TRBJ1-6; D not certain. Looked up from germline, CDR1 is SEHNR and CDR2 is FQNEAQ (reference sequence). The CDR3 consists of 11 residues. V lost 2 bases and J 14 bases, leaving 7 bases between the germline ends. CDR3 sequence: CASSLYTTLHF. CDR3 DNA: TGTGCCAGCAGCTTATACACAACCCTCCACTTT.

This clone was seen only a few times. The rearrangement uses TRBV23-1 and TRBJ1-4; D is perhaps TRBD1 (5 bases). TRBV23-1 is placed among ORFs of uncertain function. The V end was cut by 4 bases, the J end by 4 bases, with 13 bases between. This CDR3 comprises 15 residues. The CDR3 is CASSPSRRGNEKLFF. In nucleotides, the CDR3 is TGCGCCAGCAGTCCCTCGCGGAGGGGTAATGAAAAACTGTTTTTT.

The J gene is TRBJ1-5, the V gene TRBV5-6; D gene uncertain. CDR3 size: 14 residues. V dropped 0 bases and J dropped 3 bases, with 7 bases sitting between them. Looked up from germline, CDR1 is SGHDT and CDR2 is YYEEEE. This chain's CDR3 is CASSLGQANQPQHF. CDR3 nucleotides: TGTGCCAGCAGCTTGGGGCAGGCCAATCAGCCCCAGCATTTT.

This clone has just a few counts. The chain has TRBV7-9 and TRBJ2-3; possibly TRBD1 for D (6 bases). The CDR3 has 14 residues. V was clipped by 3 bases and J by 4 bases, with 11 bases between them. CDR1 and CDR2 from the germline V gene are SEHNR and FQNEAQ (reference sequence). The chain's CDR3 is CASSLDSGADTQYF. In DNA, the CDR3 is TGTGCCAGCAGCTTGGACAGTGGCGCAGATACGCAGTATTTT.